This T cell receptor beta chain was captured by sequencing in a study of blood T cells in healthy people across ages. The germline V and J ends were trimmed by 0 bases and 4 bases, with 13 bases remaining between them. The CDR3 is 16 amino acids. The germline CDR1 and CDR2 sequences are LGHDT and YNNKEL (reference sequence). A J-beta primer mix and a sample-barcoded 5' primer were used in a second PCR of roughly 7 to 12 cycles. TCRdb processed the 5' RACE reads anew with MiXCR; each CDR3 protein has one entry. The sample lists 950,000 to 1,200,000 distinct CDR3 sequences; 30% to 40% were seen once. This TCR came from a man aged 18 to 29 in good health. V is TRBV3-1 and J is TRBJ1-5, with D possibly TRBD1 on 6 matching bases. What was sequenced was blood. In DNA, the CDR3 is TGTGCCAGCAGCCAAGATGGCAGGGGAAGAAATCAGCCCCAGCATTTT. Translating gives CASSQDGRGRNQPQHF.